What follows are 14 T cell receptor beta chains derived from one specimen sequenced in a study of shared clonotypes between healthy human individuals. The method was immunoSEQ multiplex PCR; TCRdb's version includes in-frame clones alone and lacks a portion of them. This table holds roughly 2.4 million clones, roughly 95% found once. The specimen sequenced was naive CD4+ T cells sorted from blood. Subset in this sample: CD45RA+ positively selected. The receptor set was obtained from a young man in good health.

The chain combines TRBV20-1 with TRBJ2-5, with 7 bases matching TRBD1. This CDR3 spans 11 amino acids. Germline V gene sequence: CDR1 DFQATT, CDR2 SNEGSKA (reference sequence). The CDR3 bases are TGCATGGGACAGAGCCAAGAGACCCAGTACTTC. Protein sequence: CMGQSQETQYF.

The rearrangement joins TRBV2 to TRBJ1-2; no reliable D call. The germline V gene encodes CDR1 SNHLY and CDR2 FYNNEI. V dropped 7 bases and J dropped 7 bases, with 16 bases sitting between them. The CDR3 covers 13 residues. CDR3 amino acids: CASILAGVAGYTF. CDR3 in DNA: TGTGCCAGCATCTTAGCGGGTGTTGCTGGCTACACCTTC.

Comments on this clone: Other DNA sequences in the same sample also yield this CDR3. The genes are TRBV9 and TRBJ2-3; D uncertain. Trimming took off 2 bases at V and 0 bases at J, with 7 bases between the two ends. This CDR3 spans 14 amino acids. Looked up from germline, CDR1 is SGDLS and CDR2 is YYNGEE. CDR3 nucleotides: TGTGCCAGCAGCGTTGAGCCGAGCACAGATACGCAGTATTTT. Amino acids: CASSVEPSTDTQYF.

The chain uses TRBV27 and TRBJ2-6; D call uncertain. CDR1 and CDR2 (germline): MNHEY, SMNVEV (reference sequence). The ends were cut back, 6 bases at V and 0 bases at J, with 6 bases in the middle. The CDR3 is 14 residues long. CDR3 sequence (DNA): TGTGCCAGCAGGGGTAGCTCTGGGGCCAACGTCCTGACTTTC. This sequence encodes CASRGSSGANVLTF.

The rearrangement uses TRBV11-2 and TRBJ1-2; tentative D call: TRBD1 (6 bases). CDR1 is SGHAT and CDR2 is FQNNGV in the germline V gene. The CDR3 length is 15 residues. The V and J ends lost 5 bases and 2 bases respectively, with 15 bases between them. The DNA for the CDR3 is TGTGCCAGCAGCGAGACAGGACAATACAACTATGGCTACACCTTC. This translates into CASSETGQYNYGYTF.

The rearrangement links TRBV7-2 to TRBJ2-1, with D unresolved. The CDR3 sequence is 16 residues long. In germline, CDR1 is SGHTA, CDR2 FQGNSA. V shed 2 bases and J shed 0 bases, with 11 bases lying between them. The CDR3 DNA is TGTGCCAGCAGCTTAAAAGTCTTTAGCTCCTACAATGAGCAGTTCTTC. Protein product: CASSLKVFSSYNEQFF.

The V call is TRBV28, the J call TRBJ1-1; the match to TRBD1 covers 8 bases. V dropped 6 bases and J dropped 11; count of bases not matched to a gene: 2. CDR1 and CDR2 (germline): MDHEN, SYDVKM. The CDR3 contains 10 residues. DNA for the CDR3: TGTGCCAGCAGCAGGGGGCGGGCTTTCTTT. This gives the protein CASSRGRAFF.

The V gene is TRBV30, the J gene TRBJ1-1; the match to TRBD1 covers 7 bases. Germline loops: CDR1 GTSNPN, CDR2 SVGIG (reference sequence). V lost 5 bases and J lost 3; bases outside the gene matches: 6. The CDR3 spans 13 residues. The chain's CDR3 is CAWGRDRYTEAFF. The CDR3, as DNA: TGTGCCTGGGGAAGGGACAGATACACTGAAGCTTTCTTT. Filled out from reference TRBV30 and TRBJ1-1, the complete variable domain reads SQTIHQWPATLVQPVGSPLSLECTVEGTSNPNLYWYRQAAGRGLQLLFYSVGIGQISSEVPQNLSASRPQDRQFILSSKKLLLSDSGFYLCAWGRDRYTEAFFGQGTRLTVV.

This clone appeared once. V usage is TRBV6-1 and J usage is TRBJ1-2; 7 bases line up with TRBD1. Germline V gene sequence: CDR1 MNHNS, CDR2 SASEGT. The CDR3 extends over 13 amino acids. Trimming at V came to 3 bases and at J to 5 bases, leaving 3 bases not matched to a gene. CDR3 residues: CASSDPGQYGYTF. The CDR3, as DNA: TGTGCCAGCAGTGATCCGGGACAGTATGGCTACACCTTC.

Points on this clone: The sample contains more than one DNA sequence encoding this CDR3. CDR3 sequence reads: CASSVDPAETQYF. CDR3 nucleotides: TGTGCCAGCAGCGTAGATCCTGCGGAGACCCAGTACTTC. The genes are TRBV9 and TRBJ2-5; D unresolved. This CDR3 has 13 residues. The V gene's germline CDR1 is SGDLS and CDR2 YYNGEE. Deletions cut 0 bases from V and 5 bases from J, with 8 bases between.

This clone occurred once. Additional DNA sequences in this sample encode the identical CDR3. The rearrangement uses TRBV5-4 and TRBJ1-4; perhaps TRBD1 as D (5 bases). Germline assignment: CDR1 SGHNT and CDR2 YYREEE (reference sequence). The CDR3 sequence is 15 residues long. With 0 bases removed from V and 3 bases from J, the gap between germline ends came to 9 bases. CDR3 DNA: TGTGCCAGCAGCTTGGCCGCAGGGTCTAATGAAAAACTGTTTTTT. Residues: CASSLAAGSNEKLFF.

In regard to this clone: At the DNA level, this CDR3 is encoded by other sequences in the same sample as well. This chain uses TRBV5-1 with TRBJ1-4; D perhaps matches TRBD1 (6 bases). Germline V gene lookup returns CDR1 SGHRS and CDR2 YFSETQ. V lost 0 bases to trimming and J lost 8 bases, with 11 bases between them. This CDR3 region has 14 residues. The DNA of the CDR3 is TGCGCCAGCAGCTTGGACAGGGTCGACGAAAAACTGTTTTTT. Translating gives CASSLDRVDEKLFF.

The CDR3 DNA reads TGTGCCAGCAGTGGGAGCTTCCCCTTCACAGATACGCAGTATTTT. Translation: CASSGSFPFTDTQYF. The chain joins TRBV2 to TRBJ2-3; D not resolved. Germline V gene data show CDR1 as SNHLY and CDR2 as FYNNEI. The V end was cut by 4 bases, the J end by 2 bases, with 13 bases between. CDR3 length: 15 residues.

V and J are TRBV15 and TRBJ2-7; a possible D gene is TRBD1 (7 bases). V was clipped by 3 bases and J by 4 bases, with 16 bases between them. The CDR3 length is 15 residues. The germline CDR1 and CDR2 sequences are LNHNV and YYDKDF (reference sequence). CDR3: CATSREGQINYEQYF. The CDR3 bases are TGTGCCACCAGCAGGGAGGGACAGATAAATTACGAGCAGTACTTC.